Listed here are 28 T cell receptor beta chains from one sample, sequenced in a study of sequential checkpoint blockade in melanoma. Using immunoSEQ multiplex PCR, the repertoire was profiled, and TCRdb retains in-frame clones only, with some absent. Of tens of thousands of clones listed, 86% are singletons. The treatment is: randomized to nivolumab then ipilimumab (arm A) or the reverse (arm B). The sequenced sample was CD8+ T cells sorted from blood (inferred from file names), obtained from a patient given nivolumab and ipilimumab in sequence. The receptors were gathered from a human donor with melanoma.

The chain uses TRBV27 and TRBJ2-7; a possible D gene is TRBD2 (6 bases). The V gene's germline CDR1 is MNHEY and CDR2 SMNVEV (reference sequence). The CDR3 has 13 residues. The V gene lost 5 bases and the J gene lost 6 bases, with 14 bases spanning the gap. The CDR3 protein is CASSPRGAGEQYV. The CDR3, as DNA: TGTGCCAGCAGTCCCCGGGGAGCGGGCGAGCAGTACGTC.

The chain carries TRBV4-3 and TRBJ1-5, with D perhaps matching TRBD1 (6 bases). Trimming shortened V by 3 bases and J by 0 bases, and 9 bases separated the two germline ends. The CDR3 is 15 residues long. Germline CDR1 and CDR2: LGHNA and YSLEER. The CDR3 sequence: CASSQTTGSNQPQHF. CDR3 DNA sequence: TGCGCCAGCAGCCAGACGACAGGTAGCAATCAGCCCCAGCATTTT.

This clone was found once. V usage is TRBV9 and J usage is TRBJ1-4; a possible D gene is TRBD1 (6 bases). Trimming removed 0 bases from V and 8 bases from J, with 14 bases in between. Germline V gene lookup returns CDR1 SGDLS and CDR2 YYNGEE. This CDR3 region has 15 residues. For the CDR3, the DNA is TGTGCCAGCAGCGTAGGATCAGGGGCGTACGAAAAACTGTTTTTT. This codes for CASSVGSGAYEKLFF.

This chain connects TRBV27 to TRBJ2-7; no firm D call. CDR3 length equals 13 residues. The V end was cut by 3 bases, the J end by 6 bases, with 12 bases between. CDR1 is MNHEY, CDR2 SMNVEV, per germline (reference sequence). For the CDR3, the DNA is TGTGCCAGCAGTTTTGCGAATTTCCGCGAGCAGTACTTC. This translates into CASSFANFREQYF.

The J gene is TRBJ1-3, the V gene TRBV27; TRBD1 matches at 7 bases. The CDR3 length is 15 residues. V trimming: 4 bases; J trimming: 0 bases; junction bases outside the gene matches: 3. Germline CDR1 is MNHEY and CDR2 is SMNVEV (reference sequence). The CDR3, as DNA: TGTGCCAGCAGTTCGACAGGGAGCTCTGGAAACACCATATATTTT. It yields the protein CASSSTGSSGNTIYF.

The chain joins TRBV19 to TRBJ1-1; maybe TRBD1 (6 bases). V lost 3 bases and J 10 bases, leaving 12 bases between the germline ends. Germline CDR1 reads LNHDA; CDR2 reads SQIVND (reference sequence). The CDR3 loop spans 12 amino acids. In DNA, the CDR3 is TGTGCCAGTAGTATTGGGCAGGGGTCAGCTTTCTTT. It yields the protein CASSIGQGSAFF.

V gene TRBV2 combines with J gene TRBJ2-5; no clear D gene. Looked up from germline, CDR1 is SNHLY and CDR2 is FYNNEI. This CDR3 comprises 12 residues. Trimming pared 3 bases from V and 5 bases from J, leaving 7 bases between. The CDR3: CASSDWRETQYF. In DNA form, the CDR3 reads TGTGCCAGCAGTGACTGGCGGGAGACCCAGTACTTC.

The V call is TRBV27, the J call TRBJ2-7; 10 bases are a match to TRBD2. Germline values: CDR1 MNHEY, CDR2 SMNVEV (reference sequence). This CDR3 comprises 15 residues. With 4 bases clipped from V and 2 bases from J, the junction kept 5 bases outside the gene matches. CDR3 in amino acids: CASSSSSGRPYEQYF. Written as DNA, the CDR3 is TGTGCCAGCAGTTCGAGTAGCGGGAGGCCCTACGAGCAGTACTTC.

The rearrangement joins TRBV5-4 to TRBJ2-1, with 13 positions matching TRBD2. CDR3 length equals 20 residues. V shed 3 bases, J shed 5 bases, and the junction held 17 bases outside the gene matches. The germline gives CDR1 SGHNT, CDR2 YYREEE (reference sequence). DNA of the CDR3: TGTGCCAGCAGCTGGGAACTAGCGGGAGGGCCCTTCGTTTCCAACAATGAGCAGTTCTTC. This codes for CASSWELAGGPFVSNNEQFF. Complete variable domain (other parts from reference TRBV5-4 and TRBJ2-1): ETGVTQSPTHLIKTRGQQVTLRCSSQSGHNTVSWYQQALGQGPQFIFQYYREEENGRGNFPPRFSGLQFPNYSSELNVNALELDDSALYLCASSWELAGGPFVSNNEQFFGPGTRLTVL.

This clone has only one observation. This chain joins TRBV14 and TRBJ2-3, with D unresolved. V was cut by 0 bases and J by 5 bases, with 9 bases left in between. CDR3 size: 14 residues. Germline lookup yields CDR1 SGHDN and CDR2 FVKESK. Here the CDR3 reads CASSQDSFLDTQYF. In DNA, the CDR3 is TGTGCCAGCAGCCAAGATTCGTTCTTAGATACGCAGTATTTT.

This chain connects TRBV6-1 to TRBJ1-2; 7 bases line up with TRBD1. V was pared by 0 bases and J by 4 bases, with 5 bases of the junction left unmatched. This CDR3 contains 15 residues. The V gene's germline CDR1 is MNHNS and CDR2 SASEGT. The CDR3 DNA sequence: TGTGCCAGCAGTGAAGCCGACAGGGTTCGCTATGGCTACACCTTC. This translates into CASSEADRVRYGYTF.

The chain joins TRBV9 to TRBJ1-1; D is unclear. The germline V and J ends were trimmed by 1 base and 5 bases, with 12 bases remaining between them. Germline lookup yields CDR1 SGDLS and CDR2 YYNGEE. The CDR3 length is 14 residues. In nucleotides, the CDR3 is TGTGCCAGCAGCGTAAAGTTCCGGGGTACTGAAGCTTTCTTT. This encodes CASSVKFRGTEAFF.

V is TRBV19 and J is TRBJ2-7; TRBD1 is a possible D gene (6 bases). In germline, CDR1 is LNHDA, CDR2 SQIVND (reference sequence). Between the trimmed V and J ends, which lost 1 base and 5 bases, there was a span of 12 bases. The CDR3 has 14 amino acids. CDR3 region: CASSIGAGEDEQYF. In nucleotides, the CDR3 is TGTGCCAGTAGTATAGGCGCAGGGGAAGACGAGCAGTACTTC.

This clone was counted a single time. The rearrangement joins TRBV4-1 to TRBJ1-5, with TRBD1 matching over 8 bases. The V and J ends lost 4 bases and 3 bases, in that order; junction bases with no gene match: 2. CDR1 MGHRA and CDR2 YSYEKL come from the germline V gene. This CDR3 has 14 amino acids. CDR3 sequence reads: CASSPTGANQPQHF. The CDR3, as DNA: TGCGCCAGCAGCCCGACAGGGGCCAATCAGCCCCAGCATTTT.

The rearrangement uses TRBV10-2 and TRBJ1-5; possible D gene TRBD1, 6 bases. Trimming left V 6 bases short and J 5 bases short, with 17 bases between. The CDR3 loop spans 15 amino acids. Per germline, CDR1 WSHSY and CDR2 SAAADI. CDR3 region: CASSDTGFQDQPQHF. For the CDR3, the DNA is TGCGCCAGCAGCGACACAGGGTTCCAGGATCAGCCCCAGCATTTT.

This chain uses TRBV9 with TRBJ2-2, with a possible D match to TRBD1 (5 bases). The CDR3 consists of 12 residues. The ends were cut back, 3 bases at V and 7 bases at J, with 7 bases in the middle. Germline-derived CDR1 and CDR2 are SGDLS and YYNGEE. The CDR3 coding sequence is TGTGCCAGCAGCGAGGGGTTCGGGGAGCTGTTTTTT. It specifies CASSEGFGELFF.

The chain recombines TRBV27 with TRBJ2-1; TRBD2 matches 7 bases. V lost 0 bases and J lost 7; bases outside the gene matches: 9. CDR1 and CDR2 from the germline V gene are MNHEY and SMNVEV (reference sequence). This CDR3 region has 16 residues. CDR3 DNA sequence: TGTGCCAGCAGTTTATCCGGGGGAGGGCCAAGTAATGAGCAGTTCTTC. Translated, it gives CASSLSGGGPSNEQFF.

The V call is TRBV5-5, the J call TRBJ2-7, with 7 bases aligning to TRBD1. V dropped 4 bases and J dropped 5; count of bases not matched to a gene: 15. Germline CDR1 is SGHKS and CDR2 is YYEKEE (reference sequence). The CDR3 is 16 residues long. CDR3 DNA: TGTGCCAGCAGCCCCTCGAGGGAGACAGGGTCCCACGAGCAGTACTTC. Translation: CASSPSRETGSHEQYF.

The V call is TRBV27, the J call TRBJ1-4; tentatively, D is TRBD1 (5 bases). The CDR3 is 13 amino acids. CDR1 is MNHEY, CDR2 SMNVEV, per germline (reference sequence). The germline V and J ends were trimmed by 2 bases and 8 bases, with 9 bases remaining between them. The CDR3: CASSLRGNEKLFF. In DNA form, the CDR3 reads TGTGCCAGCAGTTTAAGGGGAAACGAAAAACTGTTTTTT.

The V call is TRBV19, the J call TRBJ2-7; D is possibly TRBD2 (5 bases). CDR3 length: 14 amino acids. Germline assignment: CDR1 LNHDA and CDR2 SQIVND (reference sequence). V was clipped by 3 bases and J by 1 base, with 10 bases between them. The CDR3 is CASSMEALSYEQYF. The CDR3, as DNA: TGTGCCAGTAGTATGGAGGCCCTATCCTACGAGCAGTACTTC. Supplemented by reference TRBV19 and TRBJ2-7, the full variable domain reads DGGITQSPKYLFRKEGQNVTLSCEQNLNHDAMYWYRQDPGQGLRLIYYSQIVNDFQKGDIAEGYSVSREKKESFPLTVTSAQKNPTAFYLCASSMEALSYEQYFGPGTRLTVT.

This clone was recorded once. The chain joins TRBV9 to TRBJ2-3, with 10 bases that match TRBD2. Germline V lookup: CDR1 SGDLS, CDR2 YYNGEE. This CDR3 region has 15 residues. After removal of 0 bases from V and 6 bases from J, the junction contained 4 bases not matched to a gene. In nucleotides, the CDR3 is TGTGCCAGCAGCGTAGCGTCTAGCGGGAGTGATACGCAGTATTTT. Its translation is CASSVASSGSDTQYF.

This clone came up a few times. This chain joins TRBV5-1 and TRBJ2-7, with TRBD1 matching over 10 bases. The germline gives CDR1 SGHRS, CDR2 YFSETQ. Unmatched junction bases numbered 4, after V lost 5 bases and J lost 5 bases. The CDR3 length is 13 residues. DNA of the CDR3: TGCGCCAGCAGGTTCGGGACAGGGGACGAGCAGTACTTC. Protein sequence: CASRFGTGDEQYF.

CDR3 protein: CASSVDGEGYEQYF. CDR3 nucleotides: TGTGCCAGCAGCGTAGACGGGGAGGGCTACGAGCAGTACTTC. J is TRBJ2-7 and V is TRBV9; 7 bases are shared with TRBD2. This CDR3 spans 14 amino acids. Looked up from germline, CDR1 is SGDLS and CDR2 is YYNGEE. The V gene end was trimmed by 0 bases and the J gene end by 3 bases; junction bases not matched to a gene: 3.

CDR3 nucleotides: TGTGCCAGCAGTTTACCAGCCGACTCCAAAAGGAGCTACACCTTC. It translates to CASSLPADSKRSYTF. V is TRBV28 and J is TRBJ1-2; no definite D call. CDR1 MDHEN and CDR2 SYDVKM come from the germline V gene. The CDR3 extends over 15 amino acids. Trimming removed 2 bases at V and 9 bases at J, with 19 bases between.

V and J are TRBV27 and TRBJ2-2, with 11 bases that match TRBD1. From germline, CDR1 is MNHEY and CDR2 SMNVEV (reference sequence). V shed 0 bases and J 5 bases; nucleotides not matched to a gene: 2. The CDR3 length is 16 residues. The CDR3 bases are TGTGCCAGCAGTTTATCGGGACAGGGGGGGACCGGGGAGCTGTTTTTT. Translated: CASSLSGQGGTGELFF.

This CDR3 reads CASSQVTGGKYEQFF. CDR3 sequence (DNA): TGCGCCAGCAGCCAAGTTACAGGGGGCAAGTATGAGCAGTTCTTC. J is TRBJ2-1 and V is TRBV4-3; 9 nucleotides match TRBD1. From germline, CDR1 is LGHNA and CDR2 YSLEER. V gave up 1 base and J gave up 8 bases; unmatched junction bases: 6. This CDR3 has 15 residues.

This clone turned up a few times. The V call is TRBV27, the J call TRBJ2-1, with D perhaps matching TRBD1 (5 bases). The V and J ends lost 5 bases and 1 base respectively, with 12 bases between them. The CDR3 contains 15 residues. Germline V gene sequence: CDR1 MNHEY, CDR2 SMNVEV (reference sequence). The CDR3 DNA follows: TGTGCCAGCAGTAAAAGGGGCGGTTCCTACAATGAGCAGTTCTTC. It codes for CASSKRGGSYNEQFF.

This rearrangement joins TRBV5-4 to TRBJ1-1, with a weak D call TRBD1 (6 bases). Germline assignment: CDR1 SGHNT and CDR2 YYREEE (reference sequence). CDR3 size: 15 residues. V was pared by 4 bases and J by 0 bases, with 13 bases between. The CDR3 DNA follows: TGTGCCAGCAGCGGTACCGGGACAATGAACACTGAAGCTTTCTTT. It translates to CASSGTGTMNTEAFF.